One and the same sample provided the 32 T cell receptor beta chains below, sequenced in a study of beta chain features in type 1 diabetes. All of the isolated RNA was reverse transcribed, so expressed TCRB transcripts were sequenced. Data came from immunoSEQ multiplex PCR; TCRdb stores just in-frame clones and leaves some out. The table records 350,000 to 400,000 clones, over 12% of them present only once. Sequenced input: naive CD4+ T cells from blood. Receptor source: a woman aged 18-30 years in good health.

The chain carries TRBV28 and TRBJ2-3; D is possibly TRBD2 (5 bases). Germline lookup yields CDR1 MDHEN and CDR2 SYDVKM. CDR3 length equals 13 residues. Trimming pared 6 bases from V and 0 bases from J, leaving 7 bases between. The chain's CDR3 is CASRRASTDTQYF. The DNA for the CDR3 is TGTGCCAGCAGGAGGGCCAGCACAGATACGCAGTATTTT.

J is TRBJ2-1 and V is TRBV5-1; tentative D call: TRBD2 (5 bases). Germline CDR1 SGHRS, CDR2 YFSETQ. CDR3 length: 16 amino acids. V gave up 1 base and J gave up 3 bases, with 14 bases separating them. CDR3 amino acids: CASSLSPGTNYNEQFF. The CDR3 nucleotides are TGCGCCAGCAGCTTGAGTCCGGGAACAAACTACAATGAGCAGTTCTTC.

This clone was recorded a few times. The chain joins TRBV11-2 to TRBJ2-1; tentative D call: TRBD2 (7 bases). The germline V gene encodes CDR1 SGHAT and CDR2 FQNNGV. The ends were cut back, 5 bases at V and 10 bases at J, with 15 bases in the middle. This CDR3 has 13 amino acids. CDR3 region: CASSRGRGPEQFF. The CDR3 nucleotides read TGTGCCAGCAGCCGAGGGCGGGGGCCGGAGCAGTTCTTC. Full variable domain (outside the CDR3, taken from reference TRBV11-2 and TRBJ2-1): EAGVAQSPRYKIIEKRQSVAFWCNPISGHATLYWYQQILGQGPKLLIQFQNNGVVDDSQLPKDRFSAERLKGVDSTLKIQPAKLEDSAVYLCASSRGRGPEQFFGPGTRLTVL.

This clone turned up a few times. This rearrangement joins TRBV29-1 to TRBJ2-1; 12 bases line up with TRBD2. The CDR3 loop spans 16 amino acids. With 6 bases clipped from V and 1 base from J, the junction kept 7 bases outside the gene matches. Germline-derived CDR1 and CDR2 are SQVTM and ANQGSEA. As DNA, the CDR3 is TGCAGCGTCCTGACTAGCGGGAGACCATCCTACAATGAGCAGTTCTTC. It specifies CSVLTSGRPSYNEQFF.

This clone was seen more than once but under ten times. This chain links TRBV14 with TRBJ2-1; TRBD2 might be the D (6 bases). The germline V and J ends were trimmed by 2 bases and 9 bases, with 17 bases remaining between them. The CDR3 covers 15 residues. CDR1 SGHDN and CDR2 FVKESK come from the germline V gene. The CDR3 sequence: CASSQLGRMGGEQFF. CDR3 nucleotides: TGTGCCAGCAGCCAACTAGGGAGGATGGGTGGTGAGCAGTTCTTC.

The chain uses TRBV4-1 and TRBJ2-1; 10 bases line up with TRBD2. V dropped 0 bases and J dropped 15; count of bases not matched to a gene: 11. Germline V gene sequence: CDR1 MGHRA, CDR2 YSYEKL. CDR3 length: 15 residues. The CDR3 loop is CASSQDGASGSLLFF. The CDR3 DNA follows: TGCGCCAGCAGCCAAGATGGGGCTAGCGGGAGTTTGTTGTTCTTC.

The V and J genes are TRBV30 and TRBJ1-4; perhaps TRBD1 as D (5 bases). Germline loops: CDR1 GTSNPN, CDR2 SVGIG (reference sequence). This CDR3 comprises 15 residues. Trimming cost V 1 base and J 5 bases, with 14 bases left between them. Here the CDR3 reads CAWSAPDSSNEKLFF. The CDR3 coding sequence is TGTGCCTGGAGTGCCCCTGACAGCTCCAATGAAAAACTGTTTTTT.

The sample holds a few counts of this clone. This chain uses TRBV29-1 with TRBJ1-5; possible D gene TRBD1, 5 bases. This CDR3 comprises 13 residues. CDR1 and CDR2 from the germline V gene are SQVTM and ANQGSEA. Trimming cost V 6 bases and J 0 bases, with 9 bases left between them. The CDR3, as DNA: TGCAGCGTCCAGGGAGGTAGCAATCAGCCCCAGCATTTT. This gives the protein CSVQGGSNQPQHF.

This clone was recorded a few times. This rearrangement joins TRBV21-1 to TRBJ1-5; the table assigns TRBD1, which was not confirmed against the DNA. TRBV21-1 is listed as a pseudogene. The CDR3 spans 11 residues. The CDR3 spells CASYRGQPQHF. CDR3 in DNA: TGTGCCAGTTACAGGGGTCAGCCCCAGCATTTT.

This clone has only a few counts. CDR3 sequence reads: CASSPFYGRGTYNEQFF. The CDR3 coding sequence is TGTGCCAGCAGCCCTTTTTATGGGAGAGGAACCTACAATGAGCAGTTCTTC. V usage is TRBV14 and J usage is TRBJ2-1, with D possibly TRBD2 on 5 matching bases. The CDR3 has 17 amino acids. The V gene lost 4 bases and the J gene lost 2 bases, with 18 bases spanning the gap. The germline gives CDR1 SGHDN, CDR2 FVKESK.

The chain uses TRBV7-9 and TRBJ2-7, with 16 positions matching TRBD2. V shed 5 bases, J shed 7 bases, and the junction held 5 bases outside the gene matches. The CDR3 runs 15 residues. Germline values: CDR1 SEHNR, CDR2 FQNEAQ (reference sequence). The CDR3 DNA follows: TGTGCCAGCAGCCTCGGGACTAGCGGGAGGGATGAGCAGTACTTC. Its protein product is CASSLGTSGRDEQYF.

This clone occurred a few times. The CDR3 spells CAISESNRRDTEAFF. For the CDR3, the DNA is TGTGCCATCAGTGAGTCGAACAGGAGAGACACTGAAGCTTTCTTT. The chain employs TRBV10-3 and TRBJ1-1; D perhaps matches TRBD1 (5 bases). The CDR3 is 15 amino acids. CDR1 and CDR2 (germline): ENHRY, SYGVKD. Trimming left V 0 bases short and J 3 bases short, with 11 bases between.

This chain uses TRBV29-1 with TRBJ2-5; weak D call: TRBD2 (6 bases). V was clipped by 4 bases and J by 4 bases, with 16 bases between them. Germline V gene data show CDR1 as SQVTM and CDR2 as ANQGSEA. The CDR3 is made up of 14 amino acids. CDR3 nucleotide sequence: TGCAGCGTTGCTGGAGACGGGAGAGGAGAGACCCAGTACTTC. It encodes CSVAGDGRGETQYF.

The chain links TRBV5-1 to TRBJ1-1; 8 nucleotides match TRBD1. The CDR3 consists of 18 residues. With V trimmed by 5 bases and J by 5 bases, 20 bases remained unmatched. Germline values: CDR1 SGHRS, CDR2 YFSETQ. Here the CDR3 DNA reads TGCGCCAGCAGTAAGGGGTCGACAGGGGAGAGGTGGAAGACTGAAGCTTTCTTT. Translating gives CASSKGSTGERWKTEAFF.

The chain carries TRBV30 and TRBJ2-3; maybe TRBD2 (5 bases). Trimming removed 1 base at V and 2 bases at J, with 7 bases between. Per germline, CDR1 GTSNPN and CDR2 SVGIG (reference sequence). The CDR3 is 13 amino acids. In nucleotides, the CDR3 is TGTGCCTGGAGTGGTCTAGCCACAGATACGCAGTATTTT. Translating it yields CAWSGLATDTQYF.

This chain joins TRBV28 and TRBJ2-7; TRBD2 might be the D (6 bases). Trimming shortened V by 6 bases and J by 2 bases, and 14 bases separated the two germline ends. This CDR3 spans 14 amino acids. The germline V gene has CDR1 MDHEN and CDR2 SYDVKM. Here the CDR3 reads CASRLRGATYEQYF. The CDR3 nucleotides are TGTGCCAGCAGACTCCGCGGGGCAACCTACGAGCAGTACTTC. The full variable domain, completed using reference TRBV28 and TRBJ2-7, is DVKVTQSSRYLVKRTGEKVFLECVQDMDHENMFWYRQDPGLGLRLIYFSYDVKMKEKGDIPEGYSVSREKKERFSLILESASTNQTSMYLCASRLRGATYEQYFGPGTRLTVT.

This clone was observed a few times. The rearrangement uses TRBV28 and TRBJ2-3; D remains ambiguous. The CDR3 loop spans 11 amino acids. The germline CDR1 and CDR2 sequences are MDHEN and SYDVKM. Trimming shortened V by 9 bases and J by 5 bases, and 9 bases separated the two germline ends. The CDR3 loop is CASPRGDTQYF. The DNA of the CDR3 is TGTGCCAGTCCCCGCGGAGATACGCAGTATTTT. The entire variable domain, with the rest obtained from reference TRBV28 and TRBJ2-3, is as follows: DVKVTQSSRYLVKRTGEKVFLECVQDMDHENMFWYRQDPGLGLRLIYFSYDVKMKEKGDIPEGYSVSREKKERFSLILESASTNQTSMYLCASPRGDTQYFGPGTRLTVL.

The chain employs TRBV27 and TRBJ2-7; no clear D. The germline CDR1 and CDR2 sequences are MNHEY and SMNVEV (reference sequence). The CDR3 is made up of 13 amino acids. Trimming removed 4 bases from V and 3 bases from J, with 10 bases in between. CDR3 sequence reads: CASSYMNNYEQYF. The CDR3 coding sequence is TGTGCCAGCAGTTATATGAACAACTACGAGCAGTACTTC.

The genes are TRBV9 and TRBJ2-7; perhaps TRBD1 as D (6 bases). CDR1 SGDLS and CDR2 YYNGEE come from the germline V gene. The CDR3 loop spans 15 amino acids. V lost 0 bases to trimming and J lost 6 bases, with 16 bases between them. CDR3 in amino acids: CASSVVYRGSCEQYF. The CDR3 DNA sequence: TGTGCCAGCAGCGTAGTTTATAGGGGGTCTTGCGAGCAGTACTTC.

This clone came up a few times. V and J are TRBV7-2 and TRBJ2-5, with 9 bases that match TRBD2. The junction had 3 bases not matched to a gene; V was cut back by 4 bases and J by 3 bases. The germline CDR1 and CDR2 sequences are SGHTA and FQGNSA. This CDR3 is 14 amino acids long. CDR3 DNA sequence: TGTGCCAGCAGCTCCTCTAGCGGGGAAGAGACCCAGTACTTC. It yields the protein CASSSSSGEETQYF. The full variable domain, in which reference TRBV7-2 and TRBJ2-5 provide the parts outside the CDR3, is GAGVSQSPSNKVTEKGKDVELRCDPISGHTALYWYRQSLGQGLEFLIYFQGNSAPDKSGLPSDRFSAERTGGSVSTLTIQRTQQEDSAVYLCASSSSSGEETQYFGPGTRLLVL.

J is TRBJ2-7 and V is TRBV5-4; D possibly corresponds to TRBD2 (6 bases). Germline V CDR1 and CDR2: SGHNT, YYREEE (reference sequence). The germline V and J ends were trimmed by 4 bases and 0 bases, with 17 bases remaining between them. This CDR3 has 16 amino acids. The CDR3 region has the DNA TGTGCCAGCAGCCCGCGGGGCTACCGAAGCTCCTACGAGCAGTACTTC. It encodes CASSPRGYRSSYEQYF. The full variable domain, rest sourced from reference TRBV5-4 and TRBJ2-7, is ETGVTQSPTHLIKTRGQQVTLRCSSQSGHNTVSWYQQALGQGPQFIFQYYREEENGRGNFPPRFSGLQFPNYSSELNVNALELDDSALYLCASSPRGYRSSYEQYFGPGTRLTVT.

The chain combines TRBV11-2 with TRBJ2-7; 9 bases match TRBD1. This CDR3 has 13 residues. Germline CDR1 is SGHAT and CDR2 is FQNNGV. Trimming removed 5 bases from V and 4 bases from J; junction bases left unmatched: 3. The CDR3 DNA follows: TGTGCCAGCAGCCCGGACAGGGGTTACGAGCAGTACTTC. This translates into CASSPDRGYEQYF.

This clone was detected a few times. CDR3 sequence reads: CASSLIGSGRNSYNEQFF. CDR3 nucleotide sequence: TGTGCCAGCAGTTTAATAGGTAGCGGGAGAAACTCCTACAATGAGCAGTTCTTC. The chain carries TRBV27 and TRBJ2-1; TRBD2 aligns across 9 bases. V was clipped by 2 bases and J by 0 bases; unmatched bases: 8. The CDR3 is 18 residues long. Germline-derived CDR1 and CDR2 are MNHEY and SMNVEV (reference sequence).

The chain uses TRBV30 and TRBJ1-1; D remains unclear. The ends were cut back, 0 bases at V and 1 base at J, with 9 bases in the middle. From germline, CDR1 is GTSNPN and CDR2 SVGIG (reference sequence). This CDR3 has 14 residues. CDR3 coding DNA: TGTGCCTGGAGTGTATCTATGAGGAACACTGAAGCTTTCTTT. Residues: CAWSVSMRNTEAFF.

The table lists this clone with a few counts. This chain uses TRBV18 with TRBJ2-1; 11 bases agree with TRBD2. The germline V gene has CDR1 KGHSH and CDR2 LQKENI. The CDR3 totals 15 residues. Trimming cost V 4 bases and J 8 bases; bases outside gene matches: 7. CDR3 sequence (DNA): TGTGCCAGCTCACGGACTAGCGGGTGGACGGATGAGCAGTTCTTC. Residues: CASSRTSGWTDEQFF.

This rearrangement joins TRBV4-3 to TRBJ2-4; TRBD2 matches at 12 bases. The V segment lost 4 bases and the J segment 6 bases; nucleotides outside the gene matches: 4. CDR1 and CDR2 (germline): LGHNA, YSLEER. This CDR3 is 15 amino acids long. The CDR3, as DNA: TGCGCCAGCAGCCGATGGACTAGCGGGGCAAACATTCAGTACTTC. It is translated as CASSRWTSGANIQYF.

This clone was recorded a few times. The J gene is TRBJ2-3, the V gene TRBV14; TRBD1 agrees at 11 bases. CDR1 and CDR2 from the germline V gene are SGHDN and FVKESK. CDR3 length: 17 amino acids. Trimming removed 5 bases from V and 6 bases from J; junction bases left unmatched: 13. The CDR3, as DNA: TGTGCCAGCAGCTCCACCCCGGGACAGGGGGGGACCGATACGCAGTATTTT. Residues: CASSSTPGQGGTDTQYF.

This clone was counted between two and nine times. This chain joins TRBV4-1 and TRBJ1-1, with TRBD1 matching 7 bases. Looked up from germline, CDR1 is MGHRA and CDR2 is YSYEKL. Trimming cost V 2 bases and J 4 bases; bases outside gene matches: 7. CDR3 length: 15 residues. The CDR3 DNA is TGCGCCAGCAGCCAACCCCAGGGGGGAATCACTGAAGCTTTCTTT. Protein product: CASSQPQGGITEAFF.

This sequence joins TRBV9 and TRBJ2-1; TRBD1 might be the D (5 bases). The CDR3 consists of 14 residues. CDR1 and CDR2 from the germline V gene are SGDLS and YYNGEE. Trimming removed 4 bases from V and 3 bases from J, with 11 bases in between. CDR3 sequence (DNA): TGTGCCAGCAGCTTTAGAGACAGCTACAATGAGCAGTTCTTC. Translated: CASSFRDSYNEQFF. The whole variable domain, remainder taken from reference TRBV9 and TRBJ2-1, is DSGVTQTPKHLITATGQRVTLRCSPRSGDLSVYWYQQSLDQGLQFLIQYYNGEERAKGNILERFSAQQFPDLHSELNLSSLELGDSALYFCASSFRDSYNEQFFGPGTRLTVL.

V gene TRBV5-1 combines with J gene TRBJ2-3; 8 bases are shared with TRBD2. Germline trimming cut 6 bases from V and 0 bases from J; bases unmatched to any gene: 9. Germline V CDR1 and CDR2: SGHRS, YFSETQ. This CDR3 is built from 16 residues. Here the CDR3 reads CASKVRASGSTDTQYF. The CDR3 DNA follows: TGCGCCAGCAAGGTTAGGGCTAGCGGGAGCACAGATACGCAGTATTTT.

The V gene is TRBV5-4, the J gene TRBJ2-3, with D maybe TRBD2 (5 bases). V lost 2 bases and J lost 1, with 11 bases in between. The germline V gene has CDR1 SGHNT and CDR2 YYREEE (reference sequence). The CDR3 is made up of 15 amino acids. The CDR3: CASSFPSRGTDTQYF. DNA of the CDR3: TGTGCCAGCAGCTTCCCTAGCCGAGGCACAGATACGCAGTATTTT.

This clone showed up just a few times. The V and J genes are TRBV7-9 and TRBJ2-5; D is unresolved. The germline CDR1 and CDR2 sequences are SEHNR and FQNEAQ (reference sequence). Trimming stripped 0 bases from V and 4 bases from J, with 12 bases between. CDR3 size: 15 residues. CDR3 amino acids: CASSLARVSSETQYF. DNA of the CDR3: TGTGCCAGCAGCTTAGCCCGGGTCAGTTCAGAGACCCAGTACTTC.